The next 10 T cell receptor beta chains were all read from a single sample in a study of shared clonotypes between healthy human individuals. Measured with immunoSEQ multiplex PCR; TCRdb has only the in-frame clones, and not every one. The sample includes about 610,000 clones, roughly 95% of them seen just once. Selected positively for CCR7 and CD45RO-negative, naive CD8 cells excluded terminally differentiated effector memory CD45RA+ cells. Sequenced material: naive CD8+ T cells sorted from blood. Receptors originate from a woman aged 25-40 years in good health.

A remark on this clone: The sample holds other DNA sequences that translate to the same CDR3. V is TRBV2 and J is TRBJ2-7; 7 nucleotides line up with TRBD2. CDR1 is SNHLY and CDR2 is FYNNEI in the germline V gene. The CDR3 runs 14 residues. J lost 2 bases, V lost 1 base, and 2 bases had no gene match. The CDR3 reads CASSEGRGAYEQYF. The CDR3 DNA sequence: TGTGCCAGCAGTGAAGGACGGGGGGCCTACGAGCAGTACTTC.

For this clone: The junction departs from germline at one end; a sequencing error may be responsible. The chain uses TRBV5-1 and TRBJ2-7, with 7 positions matching TRBD2. The germline CDR1 and CDR2 sequences are SGHRS and YFSETQ. The CDR3 sequence is 14 residues long. DNA for the CDR3: TGCGCCAGCAGTTTGGGCGGGGGTACCTACGAGCAGTACTTC. Its translation is CASSLGGGTYEQYF.

About this clone itself: The same CDR3 also results from other DNA sequences found in this sample. The CDR3 sequence is CASSFQGNEQFF. CDR3 nucleotides: TGTGCCAGCAGTTTTCAAGGGAATGAGCAGTTCTTC. This rearrangement joins TRBV27 to TRBJ2-1; D not resolved. The CDR3 sequence is 12 residues long. CDR1 is MNHEY and CDR2 is SMNVEV in the germline V gene (reference sequence). Between the trimmed V and J ends, which lost 3 bases and 7 bases, there was a span of 7 bases.

This chain links TRBV25-1 with TRBJ2-6; the D gene is possibly TRBD1 (5 bases). This CDR3 comprises 18 residues. V lost 5 bases to trimming and J lost 5 bases, with 22 bases between them. Germline V gives CDR1 MGHDK, CDR2 SYGVNS. The CDR3 DNA follows: TGTGCCAGCAGTAGAAACATAACTGGACAAAGTCGGGCCAACGTCCTGACTTTC. Its translation: CASSRNITGQSRANVLTF.

To note about this clone: The sample holds other DNA sequences that translate to the same CDR3. The chain couples TRBV9 to TRBJ1-4, with no clear D. Germline V lookup: CDR1 SGDLS, CDR2 YYNGEE. The CDR3 totals 15 residues. V was trimmed by 0 bases and J by 0 bases, leaving 6 bases between them. CDR3 nucleotide sequence: TGTGCCAGCAGCGTAGGCGCCGCAACTAATGAAAAACTGTTTTTT. Amino acid sequence: CASSVGAATNEKLFF.

This clone was found once. The rearrangement joins TRBV2 to TRBJ1-3; possibly TRBD1 for D (5 bases). V lost 5 bases to trimming and J lost 3 bases, with 11 bases between them. Germline loops: CDR1 SNHLY, CDR2 FYNNEI. The CDR3 is made up of 14 amino acids. The CDR3 here is CASSPRGYGNTIYF. CDR3 nucleotide sequence: TGTGCCAGCAGTCCTAGGGGATATGGAAACACCATATATTTT.

This clone has a single count. The chain has TRBV5-5 and TRBJ2-3, with 9 bases aligning to TRBD1. Germline trimming cut 1 base from V and 5 bases from J; bases unmatched to any gene: 2. The CDR3 length is 14 residues. Germline V CDR1 and CDR2: SGHKS, YYEKEE (reference sequence). CDR3 amino acids: CASSLWGQGDTQYF. The CDR3, as DNA: TGTGCCAGCAGCTTGTGGGGACAGGGAGATACGCAGTATTTT.

This chain connects TRBV4-1 to TRBJ2-7; 8 bases match TRBD1. The V gene end was trimmed by 3 bases and the J gene end by 1 base; junction bases not matched to a gene: 8. Germline CDR1 is MGHRA and CDR2 is YSYEKL. The CDR3 consists of 16 residues. The DNA of the CDR3 is TGCGCCAGCAGCCAGGTGTGGACAGGGATTTCCTACGAGCAGTACTTC. As protein: CASSQVWTGISYEQYF.

This clone has only a few counts. V usage is TRBV5-5 and J usage is TRBJ1-1; no clear D gene. CDR1 is SGHKS, CDR2 YYEKEE, per germline (reference sequence). The V end lost 0 bases, the J end lost 4 bases, and 7 bases lay between the germline ends. The CDR3 is 13 residues long. The CDR3 coding sequence is TGTGCCAGCAGCTTGGGGGTTGGCACTGAAGCTTTCTTT. Its translation: CASSLGVGTEAFF.

The chain recombines TRBV19 with TRBJ2-5, with 10 bases identical to TRBD1. The DNA end is more similar to TRBJ2-7, so the J call may be wrong. Looked up from germline, CDR1 is LNHDA and CDR2 is SQIVND (reference sequence). The CDR3 totals 15 residues. CDR3 residues: CASSVPGQGTHEQYF. The CDR3 nucleotides are TGTGCCAGTAGTGTGCCGGGACAGGGGACCCACGAGCAGTACTTC.